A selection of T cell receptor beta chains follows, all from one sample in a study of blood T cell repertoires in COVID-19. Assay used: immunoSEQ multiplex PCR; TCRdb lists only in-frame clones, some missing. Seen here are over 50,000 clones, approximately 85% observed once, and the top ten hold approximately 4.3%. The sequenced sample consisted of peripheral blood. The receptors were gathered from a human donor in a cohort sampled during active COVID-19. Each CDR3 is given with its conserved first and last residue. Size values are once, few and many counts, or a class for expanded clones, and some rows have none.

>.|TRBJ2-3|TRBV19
CASSIGRSTDTQYF
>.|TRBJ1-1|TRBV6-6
CASRRDTEAFF
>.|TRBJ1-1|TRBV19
CASKTGTVVTEAFF
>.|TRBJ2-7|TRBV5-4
CASSFRQGAFYEQYF
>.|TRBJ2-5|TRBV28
CASHPQGQETQYF
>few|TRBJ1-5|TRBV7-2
CASSSGGIGQPQHF
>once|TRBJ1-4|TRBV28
CASSSPRGTTNEKLFF
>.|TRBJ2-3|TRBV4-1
CASSQPARTSGSIYTQYF
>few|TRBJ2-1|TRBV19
CASSTSGSQQFF
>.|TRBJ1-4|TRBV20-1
CSATEGAAEKLFF
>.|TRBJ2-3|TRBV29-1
CSAPKQRESPDTQYF
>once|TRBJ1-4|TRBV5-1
CASRDSEGEKLFF
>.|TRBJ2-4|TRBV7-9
CASSLPAGTPHNIQYF
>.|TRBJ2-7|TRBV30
CAWRRWTEQYF
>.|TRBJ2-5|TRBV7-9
CASSPDRGETQYF
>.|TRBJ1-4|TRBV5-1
CASSLGAQFNEKLFF
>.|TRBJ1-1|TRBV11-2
CASSHGGIAAEAFF
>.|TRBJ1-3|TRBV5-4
CATLDRGGNTIYF
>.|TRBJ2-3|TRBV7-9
CASSVAERTDTQYF
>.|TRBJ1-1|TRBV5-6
CASSLYTEAFF
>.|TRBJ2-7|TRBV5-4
CASSRGQAYEQYF
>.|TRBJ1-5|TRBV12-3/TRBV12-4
CASSSGLYTQHF
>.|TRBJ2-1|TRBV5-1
CASSLEGSGFYNEQFF
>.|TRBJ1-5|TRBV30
CAWSVQGNQPQHF
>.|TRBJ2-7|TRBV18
CASSPPGLAGGEQYF
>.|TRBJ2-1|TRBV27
CASSGTRGVGEQFF
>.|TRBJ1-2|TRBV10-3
CAISGNSEGGNGYTF
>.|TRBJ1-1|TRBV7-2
CASSQVGARINTEAFF
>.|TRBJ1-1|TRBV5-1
CASSLDRLNTEAFF
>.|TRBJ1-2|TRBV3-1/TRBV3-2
CASSQVRGGYTF
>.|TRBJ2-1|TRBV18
CASSPPEAYNEQFF
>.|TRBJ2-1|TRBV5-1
CATSGGRSYNEQFF
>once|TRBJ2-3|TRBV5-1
CASSLAPWETDTQYF
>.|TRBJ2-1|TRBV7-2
CASSRDGGGNEQFF
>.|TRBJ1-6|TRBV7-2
CASSLVVGALNSPLHF
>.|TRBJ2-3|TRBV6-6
CASSPQRGFFPTDTQYF
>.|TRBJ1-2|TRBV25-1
CASRAGQDGYTF
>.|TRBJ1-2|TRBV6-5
CASSQNPYGYTF
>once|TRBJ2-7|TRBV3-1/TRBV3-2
CASSQRSRGVEQYF
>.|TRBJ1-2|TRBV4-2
CASSQDHTGHQLNYGYTF
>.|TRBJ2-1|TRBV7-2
CASSERQGLGQFF
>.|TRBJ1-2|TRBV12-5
CATVLQDRDYGYTF
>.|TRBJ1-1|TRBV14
CASSPKVGTGVVNTEAFF
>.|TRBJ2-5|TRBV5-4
CASSLGEREYF
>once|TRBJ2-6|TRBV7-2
CASSSVPPGANVLTF
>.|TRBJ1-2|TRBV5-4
CASSLPAGNTYGYTF
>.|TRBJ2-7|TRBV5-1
CASSTRGLTYEQYF
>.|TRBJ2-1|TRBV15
CATSRGPGLAGMEQFF
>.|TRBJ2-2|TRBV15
CATSRGLAGVEFSNTGELFF
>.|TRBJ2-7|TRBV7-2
CASSRTSGTNYEQYF
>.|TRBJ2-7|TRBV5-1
CASSAGTAVGSYEQYF
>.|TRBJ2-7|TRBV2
CASRDWLYEQYF
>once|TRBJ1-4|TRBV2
CASRLRQGLNEKLFF
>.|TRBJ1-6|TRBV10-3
CAISEEQGNSPLHF
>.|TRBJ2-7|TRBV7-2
CASSLGGTGSYEQYF
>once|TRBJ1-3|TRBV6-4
CASRSTVSGNTIYF
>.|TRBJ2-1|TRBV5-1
CASSFRDREVQGPKTLLYNEQFF
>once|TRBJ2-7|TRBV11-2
CASSLGSYAQYF